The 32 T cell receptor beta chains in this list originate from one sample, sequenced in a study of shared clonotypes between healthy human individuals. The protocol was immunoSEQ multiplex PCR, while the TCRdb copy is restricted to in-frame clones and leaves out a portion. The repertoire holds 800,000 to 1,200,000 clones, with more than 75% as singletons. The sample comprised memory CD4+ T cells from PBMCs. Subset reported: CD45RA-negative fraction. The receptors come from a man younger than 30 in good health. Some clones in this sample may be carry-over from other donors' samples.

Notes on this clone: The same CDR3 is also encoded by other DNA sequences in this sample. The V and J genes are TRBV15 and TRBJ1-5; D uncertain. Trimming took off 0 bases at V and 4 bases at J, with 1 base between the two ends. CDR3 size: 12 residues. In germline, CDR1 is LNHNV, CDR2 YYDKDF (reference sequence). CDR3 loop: CATSRENQPQHF. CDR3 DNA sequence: TGTGCCACCAGCAGAGAAAATCAGCCCCAGCATTTT.

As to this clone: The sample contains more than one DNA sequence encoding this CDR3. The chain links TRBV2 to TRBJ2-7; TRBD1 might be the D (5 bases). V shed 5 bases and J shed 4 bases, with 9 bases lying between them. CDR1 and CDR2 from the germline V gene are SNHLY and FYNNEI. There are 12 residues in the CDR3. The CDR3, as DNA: TGTGCCAGCAGTAGACAGAATTACGAGCAGTACTTC. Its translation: CASSRQNYEQYF.

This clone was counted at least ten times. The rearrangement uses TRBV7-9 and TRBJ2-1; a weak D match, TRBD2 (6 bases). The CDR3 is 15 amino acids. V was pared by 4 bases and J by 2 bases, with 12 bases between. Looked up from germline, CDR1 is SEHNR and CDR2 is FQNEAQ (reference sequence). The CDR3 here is CASSSTGTAYNEQFF. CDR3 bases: TGTGCCAGCAGCTCTACCGGGACTGCCTACAATGAGCAGTTCTTC. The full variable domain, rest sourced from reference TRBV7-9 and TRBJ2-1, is DTGVSQNPRHKITKRGQNVTFRCDPISEHNRLYWYRQTLGQGPEFLTYFQNEAQLEKSRLLSDRFSAERPKGSFSTLEIQRTEQGDSAMYLCASSSTGTAYNEQFFGPGTRLTVL.

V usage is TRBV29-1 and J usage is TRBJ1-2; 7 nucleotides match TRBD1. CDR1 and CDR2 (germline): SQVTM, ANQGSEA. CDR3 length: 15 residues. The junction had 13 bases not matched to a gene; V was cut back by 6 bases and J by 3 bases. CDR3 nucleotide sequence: TGCAGCGTGGCCCACAGGGGCGGGGGGTACTATGGCTACACCTTC. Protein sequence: CSVAHRGGGYYGYTF.

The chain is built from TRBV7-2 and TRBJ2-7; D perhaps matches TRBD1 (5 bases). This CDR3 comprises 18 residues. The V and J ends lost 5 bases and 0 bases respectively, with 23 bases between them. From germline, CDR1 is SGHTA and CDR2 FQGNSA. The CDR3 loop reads CASSPADLFTGSSYEQYF. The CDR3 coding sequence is TGTGCCAGCAGCCCGGCCGATCTTTTTACAGGAAGCTCCTACGAGCAGTACTTC.

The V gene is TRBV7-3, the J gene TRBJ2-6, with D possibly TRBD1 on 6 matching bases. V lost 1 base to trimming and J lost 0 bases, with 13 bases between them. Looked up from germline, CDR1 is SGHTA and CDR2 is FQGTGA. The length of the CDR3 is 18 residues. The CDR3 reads CASSLMQGQPSGANVLTF. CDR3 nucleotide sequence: TGTGCCAGCAGCTTAATGCAGGGACAACCCTCTGGGGCCAACGTCCTGACTTTC.

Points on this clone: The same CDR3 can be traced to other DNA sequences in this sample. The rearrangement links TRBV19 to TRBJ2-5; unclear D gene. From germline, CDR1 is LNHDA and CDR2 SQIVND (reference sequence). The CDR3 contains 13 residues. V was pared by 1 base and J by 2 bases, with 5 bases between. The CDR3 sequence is CASSIGGQETQYF. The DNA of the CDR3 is TGTGCCAGTAGTATAGGTGGACAAGAGACCCAGTACTTC.

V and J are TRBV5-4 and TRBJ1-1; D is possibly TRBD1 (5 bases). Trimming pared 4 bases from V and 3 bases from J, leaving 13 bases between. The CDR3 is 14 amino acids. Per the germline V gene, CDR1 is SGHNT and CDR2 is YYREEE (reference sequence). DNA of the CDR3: TGTGCCAGCAGCGGGGTGGCAGGGTACACTGAAGCTTTCTTT. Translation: CASSGVAGYTEAFF.

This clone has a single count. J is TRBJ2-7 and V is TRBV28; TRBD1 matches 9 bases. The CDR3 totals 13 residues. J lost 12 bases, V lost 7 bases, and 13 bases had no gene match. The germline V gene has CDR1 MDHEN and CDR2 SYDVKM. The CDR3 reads CASILPGTGNRYF. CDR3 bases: TGTGCCAGCATACTCCCCGGGACAGGGAATCGGTACTTC.

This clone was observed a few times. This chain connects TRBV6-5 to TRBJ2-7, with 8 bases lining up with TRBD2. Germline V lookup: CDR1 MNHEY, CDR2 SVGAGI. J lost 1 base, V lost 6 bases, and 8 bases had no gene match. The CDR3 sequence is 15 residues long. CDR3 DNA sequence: TGTGCCAGCAGGGGAGTCGGGGGGGGATCCTACGAGCAGTACTTC. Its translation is CASRGVGGGSYEQYF.

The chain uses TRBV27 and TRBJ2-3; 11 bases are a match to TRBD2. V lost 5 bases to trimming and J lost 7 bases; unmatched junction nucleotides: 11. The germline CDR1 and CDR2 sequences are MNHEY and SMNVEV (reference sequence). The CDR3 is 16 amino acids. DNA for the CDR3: TGTGCCAGCAGTAGAACCCCGGGACTAGCGGCATATACGCAGTATTTT. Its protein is CASSRTPGLAAYTQYF.

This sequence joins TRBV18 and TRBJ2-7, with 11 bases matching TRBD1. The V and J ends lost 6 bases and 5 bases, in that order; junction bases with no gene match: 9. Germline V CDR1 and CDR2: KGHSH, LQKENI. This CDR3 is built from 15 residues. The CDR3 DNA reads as TGTGCCAGCTCTCTTTACGGACAGGGGGCCCACGAGCAGTACTTC. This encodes CASSLYGQGAHEQYF.

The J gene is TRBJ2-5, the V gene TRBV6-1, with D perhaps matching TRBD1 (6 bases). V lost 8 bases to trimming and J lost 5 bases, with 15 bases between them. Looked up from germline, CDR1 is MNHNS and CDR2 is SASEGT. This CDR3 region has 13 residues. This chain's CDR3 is CASQRGTRETQYF. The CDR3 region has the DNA TGTGCCAGCCAAAGGGGGACCCGGGAGACCCAGTACTTC.

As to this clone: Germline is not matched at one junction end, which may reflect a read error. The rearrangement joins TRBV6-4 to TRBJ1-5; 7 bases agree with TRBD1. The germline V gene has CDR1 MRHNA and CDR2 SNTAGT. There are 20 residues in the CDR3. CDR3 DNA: TGTGCCTGCAGTGACTCGAACCCCCTGTGGGAGGGGGCCTGCGGTCAGCCCCAGCATTTT. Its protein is CACSDSNPLWEGACGQPQHF.

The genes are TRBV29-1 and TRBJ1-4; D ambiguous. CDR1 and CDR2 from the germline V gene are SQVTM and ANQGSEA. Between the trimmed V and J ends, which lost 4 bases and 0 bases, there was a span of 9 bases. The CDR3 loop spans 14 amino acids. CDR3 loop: CSVGENPTNEKLFF. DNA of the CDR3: TGCAGCGTTGGGGAAAACCCAACTAATGAAAAACTGTTTTTT.

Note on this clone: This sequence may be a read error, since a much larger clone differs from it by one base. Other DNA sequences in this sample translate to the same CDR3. CDR3 coding DNA: TGTGCCAGCAGCCGGACAGGGGGGAATCAGCCCCAGCATTTT. Residues: CASSRTGGNQPQHF. The genes are TRBV27 and TRBJ1-5; 10 bases map to TRBD1. Germline CDR1 and CDR2: MNHEY and SMNVEV (reference sequence). CDR3 size: 14 residues. The trim removed 6 bases at V and 4 bases at J, leaving 3 bases unmatched.

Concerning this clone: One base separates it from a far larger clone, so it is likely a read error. DNA of the CDR3: TGTGCCAGCAGCGTAGCCTACAATGAGCAGTTCTTC. This translates into CASSVAYNEQFF. The rearrangement joins TRBV11-2 to TRBJ2-1; D is unclear. Germline values: CDR1 SGHAT, CDR2 FQNNGV. The V gene lost 5 bases and the J gene lost 2 bases, with 4 bases spanning the gap. The CDR3 loop spans 12 amino acids.

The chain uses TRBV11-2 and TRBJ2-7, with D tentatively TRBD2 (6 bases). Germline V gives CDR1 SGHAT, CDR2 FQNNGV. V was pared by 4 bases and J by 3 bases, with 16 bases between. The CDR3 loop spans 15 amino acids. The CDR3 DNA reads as TGTGCCAGCAGCTCCGGGACTCTACCTATCTACGAGCAGTACTTC. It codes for CASSSGTLPIYEQYF. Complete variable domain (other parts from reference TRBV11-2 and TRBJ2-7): EAGVAQSPRYKIIEKRQSVAFWCNPISGHATLYWYQQILGQGPKLLIQFQNNGVVDDSQLPKDRFSAERLKGVDSTLKIQPAKLEDSAVYLCASSSGTLPIYEQYFGPGTRLTVT.

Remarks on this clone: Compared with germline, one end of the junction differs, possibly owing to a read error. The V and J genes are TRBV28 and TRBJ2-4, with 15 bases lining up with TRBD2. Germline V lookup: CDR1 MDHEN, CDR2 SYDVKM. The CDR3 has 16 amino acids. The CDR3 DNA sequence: TGTGCCAGCAGCCCGACCGGGACTAGCGGGAGGCCCCGTGTTTTTTTC. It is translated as CASSPTGTSGRPRVFF.

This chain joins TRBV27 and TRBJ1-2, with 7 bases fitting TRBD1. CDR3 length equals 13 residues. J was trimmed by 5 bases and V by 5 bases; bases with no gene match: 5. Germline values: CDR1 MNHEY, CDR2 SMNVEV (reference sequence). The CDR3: CASSMTGRYGYTF. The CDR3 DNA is TGTGCCAGCAGTATGACAGGGAGGTATGGCTACACCTTC.

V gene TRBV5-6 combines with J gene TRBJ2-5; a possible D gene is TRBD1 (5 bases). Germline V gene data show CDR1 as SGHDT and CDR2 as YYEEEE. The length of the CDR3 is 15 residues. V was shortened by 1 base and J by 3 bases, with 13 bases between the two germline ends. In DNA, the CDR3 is TGTGCCAGCAGCTTGATCGGCGACAGCAAAGAGACCCAGTACTTC. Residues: CASSLIGDSKETQYF.

Here the CDR3 DNA reads TGTGCCAGCAGCCCCACTAGGCAAAAACTGAACACTGAAGCTTTCTTT. Protein: CASSPTRQKLNTEAFF. V and J are TRBV7-2 and TRBJ1-1, with no clear D. The CDR3 contains 16 residues. The ends were cut back, 5 bases at V and 0 bases at J, with 16 bases in the middle. Germline loops: CDR1 SGHTA, CDR2 FQGNSA.

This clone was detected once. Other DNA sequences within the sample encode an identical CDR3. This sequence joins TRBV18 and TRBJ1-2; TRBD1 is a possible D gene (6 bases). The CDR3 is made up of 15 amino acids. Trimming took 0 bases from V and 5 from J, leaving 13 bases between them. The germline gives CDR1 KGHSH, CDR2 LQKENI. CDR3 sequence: CASSPPSQGGYGYTF. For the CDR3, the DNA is TGTGCCAGCTCACCACCGTCACAGGGTGGATATGGCTACACCTTC.

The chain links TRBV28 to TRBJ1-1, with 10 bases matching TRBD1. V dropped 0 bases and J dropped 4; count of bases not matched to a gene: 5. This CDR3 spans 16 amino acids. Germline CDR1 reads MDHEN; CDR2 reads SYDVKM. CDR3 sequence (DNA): TGTGCCAGCAGTTTATGGGGGACAGGGGTCCGCACTGAAGCTTTCTTT. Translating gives CASSLWGTGVRTEAFF.

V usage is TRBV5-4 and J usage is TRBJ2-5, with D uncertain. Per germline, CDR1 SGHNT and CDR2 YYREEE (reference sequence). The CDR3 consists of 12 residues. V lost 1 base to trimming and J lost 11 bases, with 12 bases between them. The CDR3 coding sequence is TGTGCCAGCAGCTTGTTTAACTCTGAGCAGTACTTC. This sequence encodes CASSLFNSEQYF.

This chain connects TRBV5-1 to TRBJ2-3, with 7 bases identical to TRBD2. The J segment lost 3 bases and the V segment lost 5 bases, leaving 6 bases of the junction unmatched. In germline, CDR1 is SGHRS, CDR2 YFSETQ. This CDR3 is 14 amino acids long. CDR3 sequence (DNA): TGCGCCAGCAGAACAGCGGGAATGACAGATACGCAGTATTTT. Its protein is CASRTAGMTDTQYF.

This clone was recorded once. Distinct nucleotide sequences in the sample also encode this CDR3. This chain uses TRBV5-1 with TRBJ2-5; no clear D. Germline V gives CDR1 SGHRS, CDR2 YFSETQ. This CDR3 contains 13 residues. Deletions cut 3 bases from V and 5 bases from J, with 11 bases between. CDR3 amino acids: CASSSGPGETQYF. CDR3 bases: TGCGCCAGCAGCTCCGGACCGGGTGAGACCCAGTACTTC.

The CDR3 DNA sequence: TGTGCCAGCAGCGTAGAACTAGCGCGGAACACCGGGGAGCTGTTTTTT. It encodes CASSVELARNTGELFF. This chain uses TRBV9 with TRBJ2-2; 7 bases are a match to TRBD2. This CDR3 contains 16 residues. Germline V gives CDR1 SGDLS, CDR2 YYNGEE. V shed 0 bases and J 1 base; nucleotides not matched to a gene: 3. The whole variable domain, filled in from reference TRBV9 and TRBJ2-2, reads DSGVTQTPKHLITATGQRVTLRCSPRSGDLSVYWYQQSLDQGLQFLIQYYNGEERAKGNILERFSAQQFPDLHSELNLSSLELGDSALYFCASSVELARNTGELFFGEGSRLTVL.

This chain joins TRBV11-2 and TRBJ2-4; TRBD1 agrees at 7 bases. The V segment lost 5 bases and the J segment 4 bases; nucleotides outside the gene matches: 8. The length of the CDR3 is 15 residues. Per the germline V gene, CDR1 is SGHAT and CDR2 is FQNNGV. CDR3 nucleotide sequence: TGTGCCAGCAGCCCGGGGACAGCGGAAAAAAACATTCAGTACTTC. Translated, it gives CASSPGTAEKNIQYF.

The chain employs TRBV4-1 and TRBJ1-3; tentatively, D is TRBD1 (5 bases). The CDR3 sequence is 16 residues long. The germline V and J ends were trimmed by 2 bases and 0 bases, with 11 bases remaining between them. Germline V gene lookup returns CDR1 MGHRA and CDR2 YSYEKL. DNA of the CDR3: TGCGCCAGCAGCCAACAAAGCGGGACCTCTGGAAACACCATATATTTT. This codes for CASSQQSGTSGNTIYF.

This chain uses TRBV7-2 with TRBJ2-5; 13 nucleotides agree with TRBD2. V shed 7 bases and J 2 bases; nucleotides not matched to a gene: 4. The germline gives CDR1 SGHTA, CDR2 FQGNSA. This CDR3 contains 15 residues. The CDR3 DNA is TGTGCCAGCACGCGGGGACTAGCGGGACAAGAGACCCAGTACTTC. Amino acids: CASTRGLAGQETQYF.

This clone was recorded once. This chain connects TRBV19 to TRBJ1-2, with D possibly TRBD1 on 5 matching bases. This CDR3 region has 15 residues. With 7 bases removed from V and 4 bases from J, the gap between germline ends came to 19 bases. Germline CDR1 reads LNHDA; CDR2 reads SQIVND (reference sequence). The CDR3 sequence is CASTPTAGTSYGYTF. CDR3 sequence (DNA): TGTGCCAGTACCCCAACCGCCGGGACCTCCTATGGCTACACCTTC.